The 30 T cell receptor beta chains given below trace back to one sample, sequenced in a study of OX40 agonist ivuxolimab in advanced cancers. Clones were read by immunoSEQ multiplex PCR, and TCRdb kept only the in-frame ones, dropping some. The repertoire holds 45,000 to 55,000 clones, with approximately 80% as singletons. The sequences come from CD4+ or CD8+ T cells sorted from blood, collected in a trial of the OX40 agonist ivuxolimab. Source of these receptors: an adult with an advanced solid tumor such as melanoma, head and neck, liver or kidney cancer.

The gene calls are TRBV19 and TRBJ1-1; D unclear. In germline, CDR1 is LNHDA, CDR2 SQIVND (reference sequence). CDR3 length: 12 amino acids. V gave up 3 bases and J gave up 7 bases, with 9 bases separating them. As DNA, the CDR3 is TGTGCCAGTAGTATGGGCTGGGTTGAAGCTTTCTTT. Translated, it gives CASSMGWVEAFF.

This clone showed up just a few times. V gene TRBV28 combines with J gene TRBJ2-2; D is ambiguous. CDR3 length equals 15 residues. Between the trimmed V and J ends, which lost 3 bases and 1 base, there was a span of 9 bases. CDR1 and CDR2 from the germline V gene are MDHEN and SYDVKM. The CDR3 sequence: CASSFFYENTGELFF. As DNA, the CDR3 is TGTGCCAGCAGTTTCTTTTACGAGAACACCGGGGAGCTGTTTTTT.

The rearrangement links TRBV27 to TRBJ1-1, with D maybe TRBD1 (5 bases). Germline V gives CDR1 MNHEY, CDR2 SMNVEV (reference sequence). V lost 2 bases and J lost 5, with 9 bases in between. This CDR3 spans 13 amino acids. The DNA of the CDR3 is TGTGCCAGCAGTTTAGGGGCGGAGACTGAAGCTTTCTTT. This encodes CASSLGAETEAFF.

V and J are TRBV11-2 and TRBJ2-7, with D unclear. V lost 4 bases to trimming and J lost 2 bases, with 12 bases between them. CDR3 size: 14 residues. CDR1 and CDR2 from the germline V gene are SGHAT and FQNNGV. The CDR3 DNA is TGTGCCAGCAGCTCAAATGACATTCCCTACGAGCAGTACGTC. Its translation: CASSSNDIPYEQYV.

The CDR3 protein is CASSVAGGANEQFF. CDR3 bases: TGTGCCAGCAGCGTAGCCGGGGGGGCCAATGAGCAGTTCTTC. The chain joins TRBV9 to TRBJ2-1; 8 nucleotides match TRBD2. CDR1 and CDR2 from the germline V gene are SGDLS and YYNGEE. The ends lost 0 bases at V and 6 bases at J; junction bases unmatched: 2. The CDR3 is 14 residues long. The full variable domain, with the rest looked up from reference TRBV9 and TRBJ2-1, is DSGVTQTPKHLITATGQRVTLRCSPRSGDLSVYWYQQSLDQGLQFLIQYYNGEERAKGNILERFSAQQFPDLHSELNLSSLELGDSALYFCASSVAGGANEQFFGPGTRLTVL.

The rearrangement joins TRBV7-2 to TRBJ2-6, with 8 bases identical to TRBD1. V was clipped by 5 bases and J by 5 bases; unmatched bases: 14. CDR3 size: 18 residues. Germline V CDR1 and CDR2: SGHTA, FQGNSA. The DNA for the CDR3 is TGTGCCAGCAGCCTCGTGACAGGGGCCTACTGGAGGGCCAACGTCCTGACTTTC. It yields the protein CASSLVTGAYWRANVLTF.

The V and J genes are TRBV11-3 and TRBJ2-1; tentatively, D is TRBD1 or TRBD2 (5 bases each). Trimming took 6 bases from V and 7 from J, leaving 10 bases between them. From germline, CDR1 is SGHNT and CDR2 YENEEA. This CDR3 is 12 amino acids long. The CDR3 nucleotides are TGTGCCAGCAGTTATGGGGGAAATGAGCAGTTCTTC. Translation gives CASSYGGNEQFF.

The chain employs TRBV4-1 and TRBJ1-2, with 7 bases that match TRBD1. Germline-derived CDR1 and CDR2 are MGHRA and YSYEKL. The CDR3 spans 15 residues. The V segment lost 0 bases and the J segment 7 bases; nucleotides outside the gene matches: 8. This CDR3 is CASSQDRKGAVGYTF. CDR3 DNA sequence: TGCGCCAGCAGCCAAGATCGTAAGGGGGCAGTTGGCTACACCTTC.

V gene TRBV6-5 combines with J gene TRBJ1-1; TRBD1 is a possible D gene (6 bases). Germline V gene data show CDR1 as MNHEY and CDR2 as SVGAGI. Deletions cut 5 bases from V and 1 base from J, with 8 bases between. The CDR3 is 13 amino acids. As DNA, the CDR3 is TGTGCCAGCAGTCAGGGGCCGAACACTGAAGCTTTCTTT. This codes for CASSQGPNTEAFF.

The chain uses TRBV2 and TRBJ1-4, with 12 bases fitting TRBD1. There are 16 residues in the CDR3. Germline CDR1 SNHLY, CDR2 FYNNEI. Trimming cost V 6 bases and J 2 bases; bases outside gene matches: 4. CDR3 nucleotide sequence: TGTGCCAGCAGAGCCGGGACAGGGGGCACTAATGAAAAACTGTTTTTT. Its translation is CASRAGTGGTNEKLFF.

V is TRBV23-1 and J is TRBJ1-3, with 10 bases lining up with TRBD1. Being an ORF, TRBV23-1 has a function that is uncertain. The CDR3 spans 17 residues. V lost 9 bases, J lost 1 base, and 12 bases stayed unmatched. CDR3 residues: CARTTRRQGASGNTIYF. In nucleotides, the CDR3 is TGCGCCAGGACAACGAGGAGACAGGGGGCGTCTGGAAACACCATATATTTT.

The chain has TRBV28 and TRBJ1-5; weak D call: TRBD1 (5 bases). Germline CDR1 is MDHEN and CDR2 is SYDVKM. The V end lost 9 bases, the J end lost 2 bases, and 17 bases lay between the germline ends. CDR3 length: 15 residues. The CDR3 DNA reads TGTGCCAGTACGAGAGTGGGGCAGGGCAATCAGCCCCAGCATTTT. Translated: CASTRVGQGNQPQHF.

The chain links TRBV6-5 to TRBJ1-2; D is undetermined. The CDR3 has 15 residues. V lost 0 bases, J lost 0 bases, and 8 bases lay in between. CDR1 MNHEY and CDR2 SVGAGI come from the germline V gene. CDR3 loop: CASSYSPGANYGYTF. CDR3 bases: TGTGCCAGCAGTTACTCCCCTGGGGCTAACTATGGCTACACCTTC.

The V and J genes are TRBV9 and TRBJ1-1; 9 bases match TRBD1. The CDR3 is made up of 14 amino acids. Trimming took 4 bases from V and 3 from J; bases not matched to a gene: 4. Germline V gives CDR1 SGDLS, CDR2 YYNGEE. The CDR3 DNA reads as TGTGCCAGCAGCAAGGGACAGGGTGACACTGAAGCTTTCTTT. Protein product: CASSKGQGDTEAFF.

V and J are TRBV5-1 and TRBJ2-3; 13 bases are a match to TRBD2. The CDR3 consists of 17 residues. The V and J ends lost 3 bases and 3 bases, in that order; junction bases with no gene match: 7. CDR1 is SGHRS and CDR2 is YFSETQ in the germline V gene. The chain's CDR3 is CASSSGLAGDGTDTQYF. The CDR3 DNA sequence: TGCGCCAGCAGCTCAGGACTAGCGGGAGACGGTACAGATACGCAGTATTTT.

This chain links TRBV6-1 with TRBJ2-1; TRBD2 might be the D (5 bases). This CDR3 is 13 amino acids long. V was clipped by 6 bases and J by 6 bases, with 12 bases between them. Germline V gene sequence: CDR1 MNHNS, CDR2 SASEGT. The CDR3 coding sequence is TGTGCCAGCAGGGGATCGGGATCCAATGAGCAGTTCTTC. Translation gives CASRGSGSNEQFF.

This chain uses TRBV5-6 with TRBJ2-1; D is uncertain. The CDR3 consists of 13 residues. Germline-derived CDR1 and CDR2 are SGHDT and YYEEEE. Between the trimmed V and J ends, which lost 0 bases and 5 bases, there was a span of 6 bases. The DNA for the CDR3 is TGTGCCAGCAGCTTGGTTCGGAACAATGAGCAGTTCTTC. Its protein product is CASSLVRNNEQFF.

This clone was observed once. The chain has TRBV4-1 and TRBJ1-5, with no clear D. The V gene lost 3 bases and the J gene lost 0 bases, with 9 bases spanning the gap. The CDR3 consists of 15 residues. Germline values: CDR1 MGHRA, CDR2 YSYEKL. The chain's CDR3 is CASSQTEYSNQPQHF. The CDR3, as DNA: TGCGCCAGCAGCCAGACGGAATATAGCAATCAGCCCCAGCATTTT.

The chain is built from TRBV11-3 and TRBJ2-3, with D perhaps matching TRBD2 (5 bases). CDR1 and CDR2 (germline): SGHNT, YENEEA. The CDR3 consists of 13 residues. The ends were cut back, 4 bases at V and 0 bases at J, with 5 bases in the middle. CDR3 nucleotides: TGTGCCAGCAGCTCGGGGAGCACAGATACGCAGTATTTT. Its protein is CASSSGSTDTQYF.

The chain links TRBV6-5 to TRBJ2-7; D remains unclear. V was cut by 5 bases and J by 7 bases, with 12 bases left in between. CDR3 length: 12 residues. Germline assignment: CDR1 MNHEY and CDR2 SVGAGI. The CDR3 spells CASSPSFSEQYF. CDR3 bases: TGTGCCAGCAGTCCCTCCTTTAGTGAGCAGTACTTC.

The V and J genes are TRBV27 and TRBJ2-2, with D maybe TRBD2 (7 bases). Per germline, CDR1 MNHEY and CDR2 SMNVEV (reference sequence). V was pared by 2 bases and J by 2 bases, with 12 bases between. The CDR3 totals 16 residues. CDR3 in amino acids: CASSLGGAGNTGELFF. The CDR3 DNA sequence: TGTGCCAGCAGTTTAGGGGGGGCGGGCAACACCGGGGAGCTGTTTTTT.

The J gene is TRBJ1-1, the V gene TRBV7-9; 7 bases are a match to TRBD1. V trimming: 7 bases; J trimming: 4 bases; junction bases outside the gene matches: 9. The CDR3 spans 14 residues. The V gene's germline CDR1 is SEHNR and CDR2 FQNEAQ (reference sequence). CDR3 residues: CASIDRAASTEAFF. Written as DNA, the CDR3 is TGTGCCAGCATCGACAGGGCCGCAAGCACTGAAGCTTTCTTT.

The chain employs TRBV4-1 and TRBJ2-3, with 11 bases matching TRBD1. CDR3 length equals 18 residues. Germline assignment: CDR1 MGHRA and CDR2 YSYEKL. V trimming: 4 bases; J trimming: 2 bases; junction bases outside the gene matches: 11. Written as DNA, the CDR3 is TGCGCCAGCAGCCCTCAACTGGGGACAGGGGGGTCCACAGATACGCAGTATTTT. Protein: CASSPQLGTGGSTDTQYF.

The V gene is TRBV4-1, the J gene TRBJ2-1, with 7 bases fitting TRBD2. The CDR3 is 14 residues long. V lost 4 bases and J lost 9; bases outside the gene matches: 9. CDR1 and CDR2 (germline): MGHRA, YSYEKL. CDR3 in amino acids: CASSPGGLAVEQFF. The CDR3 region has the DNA TGCGCCAGCAGCCCCGGAGGGCTAGCGGTTGAGCAGTTCTTC.

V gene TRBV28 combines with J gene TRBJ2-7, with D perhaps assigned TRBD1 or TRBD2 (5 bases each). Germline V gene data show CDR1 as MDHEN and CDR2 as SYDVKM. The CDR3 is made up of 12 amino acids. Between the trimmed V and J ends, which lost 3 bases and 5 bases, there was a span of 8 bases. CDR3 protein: CASSLGRDEQYF. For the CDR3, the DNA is TGTGCCAGCAGTTTGGGACGGGACGAGCAGTACTTC. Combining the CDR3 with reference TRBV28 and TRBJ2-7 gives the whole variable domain DVKVTQSSRYLVKRTGEKVFLECVQDMDHENMFWYRQDPGLGLRLIYFSYDVKMKEKGDIPEGYSVSREKKERFSLILESASTNQTSMYLCASSLGRDEQYFGPGTRLTVT.

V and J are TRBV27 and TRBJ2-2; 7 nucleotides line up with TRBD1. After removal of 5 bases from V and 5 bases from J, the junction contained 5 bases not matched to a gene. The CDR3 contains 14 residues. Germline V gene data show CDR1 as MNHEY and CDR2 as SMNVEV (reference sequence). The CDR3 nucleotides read TGTGCCAGCAGTCCATCAGGGGGTACCGGGGAGCTGTTTTTT. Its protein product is CASSPSGGTGELFF.

The CDR3 DNA is TGTGCCAGCAGCCAGCTGGGGGGTCCCGAGCAGTACTTC. Translation: CASSQLGGPEQYF. The chain uses TRBV9 and TRBJ2-7, with a tentative D call TRBD2 (6 bases). V was trimmed by 4 bases and J by 6 bases, leaving 14 bases between them. This CDR3 is 13 amino acids long. Germline V CDR1 and CDR2: SGDLS, YYNGEE.

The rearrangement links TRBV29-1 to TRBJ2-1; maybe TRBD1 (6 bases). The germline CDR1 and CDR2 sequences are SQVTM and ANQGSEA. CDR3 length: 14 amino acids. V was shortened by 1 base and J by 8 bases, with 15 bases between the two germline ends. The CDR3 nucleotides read TGCAGCGTTGAAGGCCTAACAGGGATCGATGAGCAGTTCTTC. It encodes CSVEGLTGIDEQFF.

In DNA, the CDR3 is TGTGCCAGCAGTTACTCTCTGAACATGAACACTGAAGCTTTCTTT. Amino acids: CASSYSLNMNTEAFF. The chain is built from TRBV6-5 and TRBJ1-1; D call uncertain. Per germline, CDR1 MNHEY and CDR2 SVGAGI. V was pared by 0 bases and J by 0 bases, with 8 bases between. The CDR3 has 15 residues.

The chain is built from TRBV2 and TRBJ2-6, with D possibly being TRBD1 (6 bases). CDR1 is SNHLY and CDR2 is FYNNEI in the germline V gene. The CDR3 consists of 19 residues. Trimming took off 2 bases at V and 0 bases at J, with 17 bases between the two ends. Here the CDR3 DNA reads TGTGCCAGCAGTGAACCTAAGACAGGTCCGAGCTCTGGGGCCAACGTCCTGACTTTC. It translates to CASSEPKTGPSSGANVLTF.